A selection of T cell receptor beta chains follows, all from one sample in a study of identical twins. TCRdb independently ran MiXCR on the 5' RACE reads; one entry per CDR3 protein. The sample carries 570,000 or so distinct CDR3 sequences, over 8.5% recorded once. This sample also appeared in a second study, on yellow fever vaccine responses in identical twins.

Sequenced: PBMCs. The source is a woman aged 18-29 years in good health. Both conserved end residues are part of each CDR3. D genes are given only for firm matches. Where a row states a size, it is once, few, many or the class of an expanded clone; other rows omit it.

J gene: TRBJ2-7
V gene: TRBV20-1
clone size: few
D gene: NA
CDR3 DNA: TGCAGTGCTAGAGATTACCAAAACTCCCCCTACGAGCAGTACTTC
CDR3 protein: CSARDYQNSPYEQYF

J gene: TRBJ2-1
V gene: TRBV7-2
clone size: NA
D gene: NA
CDR3 DNA: TGTGCCAGCAGCTTAGGACGGGAGCGCGGTGAGCAGTTCTTC
CDR3 protein: CASSLGRERGEQFF

J gene: TRBJ2-7
V gene: TRBV6-5
clone size: NA
D gene: NA
CDR3 DNA: TGTGCCAGCAGAGGAGGCCACGAGCAGTACTTC
CDR3 protein: CASRGGHEQYF

J gene: TRBJ2-1
V gene: TRBV7-9
clone size: NA
D gene: NA
CDR3 DNA: TGTGCCAGCAGCTTCCGGACAGATTACAATGAGCAGTTCTTC
CDR3 protein: CASSFRTDYNEQFF

J gene: TRBJ2-5
V gene: TRBV20-1
clone size: NA
D gene: NA
CDR3 DNA: TGCAGTGCTCTGCTACACCAGGGGGCTAGCGGGTATTCACAAGAGACCCAGTACTTC
CDR3 protein: CSALLHQGASGYSQETQYF

J gene: TRBJ1-4
V gene: TRBV7-9
clone size: NA
D gene: NA
CDR3 DNA: TGTGCCAGCAGCCCGAGGGGTAGAGTTACTGAAAAACTGTTTTTT
CDR3 protein: CASSPRGRVTEKLFF

J gene: TRBJ2-1
V gene: TRBV30
clone size: many
D gene: TRBD2
CDR3 DNA: TGTGCCTGGACAATGGGCGGGAGAAGTAGAGATGAGCAGTTCTTC
CDR3 protein: CAWTMGGRSRDEQFF

J gene: TRBJ2-6
V gene: TRBV7-8
clone size: once
D gene: TRBD1
CDR3 DNA: TGTGCCAGCAGCGCCAGGGGAGGGACAGGGGTCTCTGGGGCCAACGTCCTGACTTTC
CDR3 protein: CASSARGGTGVSGANVLTF

J gene: TRBJ1-4
V gene: TRBV5-1
clone size: few
D gene: NA
CDR3 DNA: TGCGCCAGCAGCTTGACGGGGGGGGCAACTAATGAAAAACTGTTTTTT
CDR3 protein: CASSLTGGATNEKLFF

J gene: TRBJ2-7
V gene: TRBV4-3
clone size: many
D gene: NA
CDR3 DNA: TGCGCCAGCAGTCCCGCCCACAGGGGGGGAGAGCAGTACTTC
CDR3 protein: CASSPAHRGGEQYF

J gene: TRBJ2-2
V gene: TRBV12-3/TRBV12-4
clone size: few
D gene: TRBD2
CDR3 DNA: TGTGCCAGCAGTCCACCGACTAGCGGGGGGGCCGGGGAGCTGTTTTTT
CDR3 protein: CASSPPTSGGAGELFF

J gene: TRBJ2-2
V gene: TRBV2
clone size: many
D gene: TRBD2
CDR3 DNA: TGTGCCAGCAGTGAAATTCAGCTAGCGGGGACGAACACCGGGGAGCTGTTTTTT
CDR3 protein: CASSEIQLAGTNTGELFF

J gene: TRBJ2-1
V gene: TRBV7-8
clone size: few
D gene: TRBD1
CDR3 DNA: TGTGCCAGCAGCCGCGGGACAGGGGACAATGAGCAGTTCTTC
CDR3 protein: CASSRGTGDNEQFF

J gene: TRBJ2-1
V gene: TRBV19
clone size: NA
D gene: NA
CDR3 DNA: TGTGCCAGTAGTATATCGGGAACCTACAATGAGCAGTTCTTC
CDR3 protein: CASSISGTYNEQFF

J gene: TRBJ1-5
V gene: TRBV20-1
clone size: NA
D gene: NA
CDR3 DNA: TGCAGTGCTAGAGATCCGGGGGGCAATCAGCCCCAGCATTTT
CDR3 protein: CSARDPGGNQPQHF

J gene: TRBJ2-7
V gene: TRBV5-6
clone size: NA
D gene: NA
CDR3 DNA: TGTGCCAGCAGCTCCCCCTTCAGGTACGAGCAGTACTTC
CDR3 protein: CASSSPFRYEQYF

J gene: TRBJ2-1
V gene: TRBV5-1
clone size: many
D gene: NA
CDR3 DNA: TGCGCCAGCAGCTTAGACCCGTTAGTTGTGCAGTTCTTC
CDR3 protein: CASSLDPLVVQFF

J gene: TRBJ2-1
V gene: TRBV25-1
clone size: many
D gene: NA
CDR3 DNA: TGTGCCAGCAGTGGAAGTGACTTCTCCTACAATGAGCAGTTCTTC
CDR3 protein: CASSGSDFSYNEQFF

J gene: TRBJ2-7
V gene: TRBV7-9
clone size: many
D gene: NA
CDR3 DNA: TGTGCCAGCAGCTTATCTGGAGAATACGAGCAGTACTTC
CDR3 protein: CASSLSGEYEQYF

J gene: TRBJ2-1
V gene: TRBV5-1
clone size: NA
D gene: TRBD1
CDR3 DNA: TGCGCCAGCAGCACGGGACAGGATATGTCCAGAACGAATGAGCAGTTCTTC
CDR3 protein: CASSTGQDMSRTNEQFF

J gene: TRBJ2-4
V gene: TRBV9
clone size: many
D gene: NA
CDR3 DNA: TGTGCCAGCAGCGCCCTACTAACAAACATTCAGTACTTC
CDR3 protein: CASSALLTNIQYF

J gene: TRBJ2-1
V gene: TRBV5-5
clone size: NA
D gene: TRBD2
CDR3 DNA: TGTGCCAGCAGCTTGGTGGGACTAGCTTCCAATGAGCAGTTCTTC
CDR3 protein: CASSLVGLASNEQFF

J gene: TRBJ2-2
V gene: TRBV6-1
clone size: many
D gene: TRBD1
CDR3 DNA: TGTGCCAGCAGCCCTAACCCCGGGACAGTGAACACCGGGGAGCTGTTTTTT
CDR3 protein: CASSPNPGTVNTGELFF

J gene: TRBJ2-5
V gene: TRBV12-3/TRBV12-4
clone size: few
D gene: NA
CDR3 DNA: TGTGCCAGCAGTTTGGACGCGGGGCGGGAGACCCAGTACTTC
CDR3 protein: CASSLDAGRETQYF

J gene: TRBJ2-3
V gene: TRBV24-1
clone size: few
D gene: NA
CDR3 DNA: TGTGCCACCAGTGACCCCCCAGGGGTCCGCACAGATACGCAGTATTTT
CDR3 protein: CATSDPPGVRTDTQYF

J gene: TRBJ2-1
V gene: TRBV11-2
clone size: NA
D gene: NA
CDR3 DNA: TGTGCCAGCAGCTTTGGGCTAGCCTATGAGCAGTTCTTC
CDR3 protein: CASSFGLAYEQFF

J gene: TRBJ1-5
V gene: TRBV7-9
clone size: few
D gene: NA
CDR3 DNA: TGTGCCAGCAGCTTAGCGGGGGGGAGGACCCAGCCCCAGCATTTT
CDR3 protein: CASSLAGGRTQPQHF

J gene: TRBJ1-2
V gene: TRBV12-3/TRBV12-4
clone size: few
D gene: TRBD1
CDR3 DNA: TGTGCCAGCAGTCCTCACCCGGGACAGGGGGAGGATGGCTACACCTTC
CDR3 protein: CASSPHPGQGEDGYTF

J gene: TRBJ2-1
V gene: TRBV7-8
clone size: few
D gene: TRBD2
CDR3 DNA: TGTGCCAGCAGCCGACCTGAGCGGGGGGGATACAATGAGCAGTTCTTC
CDR3 protein: CASSRPERGGYNEQFF

J gene: TRBJ2-5
V gene: TRBV11-2
clone size: NA
D gene: TRBD2
CDR3 DNA: TGTGCCAGCAGCTTAGGGACTAGCGGTTACCAAGAGACCCAGTACTTC
CDR3 protein: CASSLGTSGYQETQYF

J gene: TRBJ2-1
V gene: TRBV19
clone size: many
D gene: TRBD1
CDR3 DNA: TGTGCCAGTAGTACCCTCCCCCCCGCCAGGGGGCGGGTGTTCAGTGAGCAGTTCTTC
CDR3 protein: CASSTLPPARGRVFSEQFF

J gene: TRBJ2-1
V gene: TRBV6-5
clone size: many
D gene: TRBD2
CDR3 DNA: TGTGCCAGCAGTTCGGGACTAGCGAACAATGAGCAGTTCTTC
CDR3 protein: CASSSGLANNEQFF

J gene: TRBJ2-5
V gene: TRBV20-1
clone size: many
D gene: NA
CDR3 DNA: TGCAGTGCTAGAAGAACGGGCGGAACAGAGACCCAGTACTTC
CDR3 protein: CSARRTGGTETQYF

J gene: TRBJ2-3
V gene: TRBV12-3/TRBV12-4
clone size: many
D gene: TRBD2
CDR3 DNA: TGTGCCAGCAGTTCCACCGGGACTAGCGGGGCCTCACTAGGGCGGTATACGCAGTATTTT
CDR3 protein: CASSSTGTSGASLGRYTQYF

J gene: TRBJ1-2
V gene: TRBV4-3
clone size: many
D gene: NA
CDR3 DNA: TGCGCCAGCAGCCCCGGGGATATTAACTATGGCTACACCTTC
CDR3 protein: CASSPGDINYGYTF

J gene: TRBJ1-5
V gene: TRBV20-1
clone size: NA
D gene: NA
CDR3 DNA: TGCAGTGCTAGTGGGGGGGCAGGTCAGCCCCAGCATTTT
CDR3 protein: CSASGGAGQPQHF

J gene: TRBJ2-7
V gene: TRBV18
clone size: NA
D gene: NA
CDR3 DNA: TGTGCCAGCTCACCACGGGGCCATGAAGGTGGGGAGCAGTACTTC
CDR3 protein: CASSPRGHEGGEQYF

J gene: TRBJ2-3
V gene: TRBV27
clone size: NA
D gene: TRBD2
CDR3 DNA: TGTGCCAGCAGTCTCCTCCCTGGGACTAGCGTGCCATCTAGCACAGATACGCAGTATTTT
CDR3 protein: CASSLLPGTSVPSSTDTQYF

J gene: TRBJ2-3
V gene: TRBV5-1
clone size: many
D gene: NA
CDR3 DNA: TGCGCCAGCAGCTTGGTCCCAGGTAGAAGCACAGATACGCAGTATTTT
CDR3 protein: CASSLVPGRSTDTQYF

J gene: TRBJ2-3
V gene: TRBV4-3
clone size: many
D gene: NA
CDR3 DNA: TGCGCCAGCAGCCAAGATAAGACACGAGGCACAGATACGCAGTATTTT
CDR3 protein: CASSQDKTRGTDTQYF

J gene: TRBJ2-2
V gene: TRBV4-3
clone size: many
D gene: NA
CDR3 DNA: TGCGCCAGCAGCCAAGAAGGCGGTCTCGGGGAGCTGTTTTTT
CDR3 protein: CASSQEGGLGELFF

J gene: TRBJ2-3
V gene: TRBV12-3/TRBV12-4
clone size: many
D gene: NA
CDR3 DNA: TGTGCCAGCAGTGCGACAGGGAGGACAGATACGCAGTATTTT
CDR3 protein: CASSATGRTDTQYF

J gene: TRBJ2-3
V gene: TRBV2
clone size: few
D gene: NA
CDR3 DNA: TGTGCCAGCACGGGAAGGGTAGACACAGATACGCAGTATTTT
CDR3 protein: CASTGRVDTDTQYF

J gene: TRBJ2-7
V gene: TRBV28
clone size: few
D gene: TRBD2
CDR3 DNA: TGTGCCAGCAGTGCGAGCGGGGGGGGTTCCTACGAGCAGTACTTC
CDR3 protein: CASSASGGGSYEQYF

J gene: TRBJ2-7
V gene: TRBV6-2/TRBV6-3
clone size: many
D gene: NA
CDR3 DNA: TGTGCCAGCAGCGCGAATGAGCAGTACTTC
CDR3 protein: CASSANEQYF

J gene: TRBJ2-3
V gene: TRBV9
clone size: few
D gene: TRBD2
CDR3 DNA: TGTGCCAGCAGCGTAGTCGGTAGCGGGGGGTTAGATACGCAGTATTTT
CDR3 protein: CASSVVGSGGLDTQYF

J gene: TRBJ2-4
V gene: TRBV3-1
clone size: few
D gene: TRBD2
CDR3 DNA: TGTGCCAGCAGCCCAGAGGGACTAGCGGGGGCTCCGGGAAACATTCAGTACTTC
CDR3 protein: CASSPEGLAGAPGNIQYF

J gene: TRBJ1-6
V gene: TRBV5-1
clone size: NA
D gene: NA
CDR3 DNA: TGCGCCAGCAGCTTGTTTGGGGGCGACAATTCACCCCTCCACTTT
CDR3 protein: CASSLFGGDNSPLHF

J gene: TRBJ2-1
V gene: TRBV6-1
clone size: NA
D gene: TRBD2
CDR3 DNA: TGTGCCAGCGCGGCGGGACTAGACCTCTCCTACAATGAGCAGTTCTTC
CDR3 protein: CASAAGLDLSYNEQFF

J gene: TRBJ2-5
V gene: TRBV20-1
clone size: few
D gene: TRBD1
CDR3 DNA: TGCAGTGCTAGAGATGACAGGGTCGAGACCCAGTACTTC
CDR3 protein: CSARDDRVETQYF

J gene: TRBJ1-1
V gene: TRBV12-3/TRBV12-4
clone size: few
D gene: NA
CDR3 DNA: TGTGCCAGCACCCCGGTAGGTACGGGCACTGAAGCTTTCTTT
CDR3 protein: CASTPVGTGTEAFF

J gene: TRBJ2-1
V gene: TRBV20-1
clone size: few
D gene: TRBD2
CDR3 DNA: TGCAGTGCTAGATCCGGTAGCGGGAAAACTTACAATGAGCAGTTCTTC
CDR3 protein: CSARSGSGKTYNEQFF

J gene: TRBJ2-3
V gene: TRBV29-1
clone size: many
D gene: TRBD2
CDR3 DNA: TGCAGCGTTGAAGGAGCGGGAGGGCCGACAGATACGCAGTATTTT
CDR3 protein: CSVEGAGGPTDTQYF

J gene: TRBJ2-5
V gene: TRBV11-2
clone size: few
D gene: TRBD2
CDR3 DNA: TGTGCCAGCAGCTCGCCTAGTCTAGCGGGGGGGGAAGAGACCCAGTACTTC
CDR3 protein: CASSSPSLAGGEETQYF

J gene: TRBJ2-7
V gene: TRBV6-5
clone size: few
D gene: NA
CDR3 DNA: TGTGCCAGCAGTTCCCCGTCGACAGCCGCCTACGAGCAGTACTTC
CDR3 protein: CASSSPSTAAYEQYF

J gene: TRBJ2-3
V gene: TRBV12-3/TRBV12-4
clone size: many
D gene: NA
CDR3 DNA: TGTGCCAGCAGTCCCCCGACTAGAAACTTCCATACGCAGTATTTT
CDR3 protein: CASSPPTRNFHTQYF

J gene: TRBJ1-6
V gene: TRBV2
clone size: NA
D gene: NA
CDR3 DNA: TGTGCCAGCAGCGACGGGACAACTAATAATTCACCCCTCCACTTT
CDR3 protein: CASSDGTTNNSPLHF

J gene: TRBJ1-1
V gene: TRBV11-1
clone size: many
D gene: TRBD1
CDR3 DNA: TGTGCCAGCAGCCCTTACCCGAACAGGGGGCGCTTTGGAATGAACACTGAAGCTTTCTTT
CDR3 protein: CASSPYPNRGRFGMNTEAFF

J gene: TRBJ2-2
V gene: TRBV10-2
clone size: many
D gene: TRBD2
CDR3 DNA: TGCGCCAGCAGCCTAGCGGGGGGTTTTTCCGGGGAGCTGTTTTTT
CDR3 protein: CASSLAGGFSGELFF

J gene: TRBJ1-1
V gene: TRBV12-3/TRBV12-4
clone size: NA
D gene: NA
CDR3 DNA: TGTGCCAGCAGTCCGCTTATGGGGGGGCGAAGCATGAACACTGAAGCTTTCTTT
CDR3 protein: CASSPLMGGRSMNTEAFF